The present T cell receptor beta chain was sequenced within a study of radiotherapy plus CTLA-4 blockade in lung cancer. Study information: Objective response rate was around 20%; disease control rate, 25% to 35%.

TCRdb keeps only in-frame clones here, not all; method: immunoSEQ multiplex PCR. The table lists some 110,000 clones, under 90% of them singletons. V dropped 4 bases and J dropped 4; count of bases not matched to a gene: 4. The CDR3 spans 15 residues. Germline CDR1 is SGHRS and CDR2 is YFSETQ. A note on this clone: Its target is not known.

Chemo-refractory metastatic non-small-cell lung cancer patients were treated with focal radiation plus CTLA-4 blockade with ipilimumab. Findings and limits, study-wide: Blood saw expansion of tumor-derived TCR clones after radiotherapy plus ipilimumab. With interferon-beta, early dynamics of blood T cell clones were reported to best predict response.

The material sequenced was peripheral blood, taken from a patient treated with radiotherapy plus ipilimumab. This chain uses TRBV5-1 with TRBJ2-2; TRBD1 aligns across 10 bases. This receptor was obtained from a human donor with non-small cell lung cancer that progressed on radiotherapy plus ipilimumab. Some clones in this sample may be carry-over from other donors' samples. CDR3 in amino acids: CASSPDRGATGELFF. The CDR3 nucleotides are TGCGCCAGCAGCCCGGACAGGGGGGCCACCGGGGAGCTGTTTTTT.